This T cell receptor beta chain was observed in a study of monozygotic twins with inflammatory bowel disease (dated by TCRdb to 2018 to 2020). Some background on the complete study: The full study comprised 28 monozygotic twin pairs: nine German pairs (four IBD-concordant, five IBD-discordant) and 19 IBD-discordant Danish pairs. Within discordant pairs, disease-associated traits were sought mainly by comparing IBD patients with their genetically identical healthy co-twins. Each individual had, on average, about 151 000 unique TCRalpha sequences and 181 000 unique TCRbeta sequences available for analysis.

The cysteine opens and the phenylalanine closes a CDR3 of 14 amino acids. No DNA has been recorded. Sequences SGHRS (CDR1) and YFSETQ (CDR2) are obtained from the germline V gene. Study-wide findings and limitations: Compared with healthy twins, IBD patients shared fewer clonotypes with other individuals, and the difference was most pronounced in patients with signs of disease activity. No single strong signal or clonotype linked to IBD turned up in the results, so the idea that one exists was not supported. IBD patients had lower TCRbeta repertoire diversity, measured by the inverse Simpson index, than their healthy co-twins. The analysis was unable to tell apart different T cell subtypes. Concordant and discordant twins showed no difference in repertoire similarity, possibly because of limited statistical power. Background noise and inter-individual variability may have been introduced into the repertoires by the differing immunosuppressive treatments among patients.

With regard to this clonotype: No cognate antigen has been identified for it.

An approximately 2.5 ml peripheral blood sample was drawn into PAXgene tubes per donor and stored at -80°C. Without any T cell sorting, total RNA was extracted from whole blood using the PAXgene blood miRNA kit on an automated QIAcube. Deep TCRalpha and TCRbeta repertoire profiling with unique molecular barcoding was performed on peripheral blood of monozygotic twin pairs concordant or discordant for inflammatory bowel disease. Smoking habits were recorded for all twin pairs, and each individual was classified as a current, former or never smoker. The method was 5' RACE. Preparation of each TCR library used 3,000 to 3,500 ng of total RNA. For each sample, cDNA synthesis was carried out in eight separate reactions using SMARTScribe reverse transcriptase. During cDNA synthesis, template switching was used to introduce unique molecular identifiers that contained a 6-nucleotide sample barcode. TCRalpha and TCRbeta cDNA was amplified by two nested PCRs of approximately 17 and 9 cycles, with bead purification after each PCR. Before amplification, the cDNA was both treated with uracil DNA-glycosylase and purified with the QIAquick PCR purification kit. In the second PCR, Illumina TruSeq-compatible adapters and sample-specific barcodes were added. TapeStation and Qubit were used to check library quality and concentration, and 4 to 6 ng of each library went into the pool. Pooled libraries were sequenced on an Illumina HiSeq2500 single-index Rapid Run with 2 x 100 bp reads and custom sequencing primers. The authors processed their data as follows. PCR and sequencing errors were corrected by UMI-based consensus assembly using MiGEC version 1.2.6. MiXCR version 2.1.1 was used for V(D)J alignment, clonotype assembly and CDR3 extraction. To normalise gene usage, clonotype sharing and MAIT/NKT TCR abundance, the analysis used the top 1000, 10 000 and 20 000 clonotypes per sample. After downsampling to 27 000 UMIs, diversity was calculated as the inverse Simpson index using the vegan R package. Paired Mann-Whitney U tests were applied to discordant twin pairs, and Benjamini-Hochberg correction was used for multiple testing. TCRdb reprocessed the reads and lists each CDR3 protein sequence as a single entry, with no DNA. TCRdb, not the original authors, processed these V and J calls. The table kept for this sample lists roughly 120,000 distinct CDR3 sequences. Clones ranked in the top ten supply around 12% of the sample.

The origin of this receptor is a human donor with ulcerative colitis or Crohn's disease, or a healthy co-twin of an affected twin (not recorded which). Here the chain combines TRBV5-1 and TRBJ2-1; TCRdb picks TRBD1, but there is no DNA to check that call. The sample consisted of blood. The CDR3 region: CASTAGTDYNEQFF.